The clone carrying this T cell receptor (beta chain) turned up a few times. This record belongs to a study of response to subunit inactivated influenza vaccine. The V end was cut by 0 bases, the J end by 5 bases, with 7 bases between. Looked up from germline, CDR1 is LGHDT and CDR2 is YNNKEL (reference sequence). This CDR3 is built from 13 residues. TCRdb reanalysed the RT-PCR reads using MiXCR and keeps one entry per CDR3 protein. The sample lists 150,000 to 200,000 distinct CDR3 sequences, 12% occurring once. This same sample was also taken into another study, of T cells expressing NK-cell markers. That paper notes: The TCR beta cDNA came from 5'RACE template switching with UMIs.

The sequencing here drew on CD8+ T cells sorted from PBMCs, taken 11 to 12 days after vaccination. This chain joins TRBV3-1 and TRBJ1-1; D unclear. This receptor was taken from a man over 45 who received an inactivated influenza vaccine. CDR3 sequence (DNA): TGTGCCAGCAGCCAAGAAGGATGGACTGAAGCTTTCTTT. Translating gives CASSQEGWTEAFF.